This entry concerns a single T cell receptor (beta chain). Its antigen is as yet unknown. This entry belongs to a study of early T cells in non-severe SARS-CoV-2 infection. General study points: Database matching using VDJdb favored anti-spike CD8 responses, with private and CD4 specificities left missing.

The CDR3 has 14 residues. The trim removed 7 bases at V and 4 bases at J, leaving 7 bases unmatched. CDR1 is SNHLY and CDR2 is FYNNEI in the germline V gene. The TCR library protocol was used to attach unique molecular identifiers. These identifiers were attached to individual cDNA molecules. One entry per CDR3 protein, called by TCRdb with MiXCR from the 5' RACE reads. The sample has tens of thousands of distinct CDR3 sequences, about 4.3% seen once. V and J are TRBV2 and TRBJ1-5; 7 nucleotides agree with TRBD1. The specimen sequenced was whole blood. This TCR was recovered from an adult who was a healthcare worker with PCR-confirmed SARS-CoV-2 infection or an uninfected control (not recorded which). CDR3 in DNA: TGTGCCAGCAACCCAGGCAGGGGGAATCAGCCCCAGCATTTT. This encodes CASNPGRGNQPQHF.